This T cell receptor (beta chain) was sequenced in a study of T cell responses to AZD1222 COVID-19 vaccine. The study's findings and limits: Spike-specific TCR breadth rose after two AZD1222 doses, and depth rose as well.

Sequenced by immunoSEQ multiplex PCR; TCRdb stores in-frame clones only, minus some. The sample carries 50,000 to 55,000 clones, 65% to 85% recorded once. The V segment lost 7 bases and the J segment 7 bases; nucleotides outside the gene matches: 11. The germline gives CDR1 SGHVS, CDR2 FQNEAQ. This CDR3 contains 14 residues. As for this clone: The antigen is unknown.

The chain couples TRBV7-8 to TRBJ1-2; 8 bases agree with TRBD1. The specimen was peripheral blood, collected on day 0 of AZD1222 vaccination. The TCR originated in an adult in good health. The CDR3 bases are TGTGCCAGCACCCCTAACCAGGGGGCCGGTGGCTACACCTTC. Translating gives CASTPNQGAGGYTF. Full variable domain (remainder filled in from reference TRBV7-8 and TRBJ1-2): GAGVSQSPRYKVAKRGQDVALRCDPISGHVSLFWYQQALGQGPEFLTYFQNEAQLDKSGLPSDRFFAERPEGSVSTLKIQRTQQEDSAVYLCASTPNQGAGGYTFGSGTRLTVV.